These 14 T cell receptor beta chains originate from one sample sequenced in a study of blood T cell repertoires in COVID-19. Only in-frame clones appear in the TCRdb table, and some are missing; sequencing was by immunoSEQ multiplex PCR. The sample includes approximately 330,000 clones, 70% to 90% of them seen just once. Sequenced: PBMCs or T cells enriched from blood (not recorded which). The receptors originated from a middle-aged woman with acute COVID-19.

The chain joins TRBV18 to TRBJ1-5, with TRBD1 matching over 7 bases. Per germline, CDR1 KGHSH and CDR2 LQKENI. V lost 7 bases to trimming and J lost 3 bases; unmatched junction nucleotides: 6. The CDR3 contains 14 residues. CDR3 region: CASFPGTDNQPQHF. Here the CDR3 DNA reads TGTGCCAGCTTTCCCGGGACAGACAATCAGCCCCAGCATTTT.

The J gene is TRBJ2-1, the V gene TRBV3-1 (or the pseudogene TRBV3-2), with TRBD2 identical over 9 bases. The CDR3 is 18 residues long. With 6 bases clipped from V and 6 bases from J, the junction kept 18 bases outside the gene matches. Per the germline V gene, CDR1 is LGHDT and CDR2 is YNNKEL (reference sequence). In nucleotides, the CDR3 is TGTGCCAGCAGTCCCTTCACCCGACTAGCGGCAATCCCCAATGAGCAGTTCTTC. Protein: CASSPFTRLAAIPNEQFF.

The rearrangement uses TRBV13 and TRBJ2-1, with TRBD2 identical over 8 bases. V gave up 7 bases and J gave up 5 bases; unmatched junction bases: 4. This CDR3 region has 13 residues. Germline values: CDR1 PRHDT, CDR2 FYEKMQ (reference sequence). The CDR3 nucleotides are TGTGCCAGCACCGGGACTAGTAACAATGAGCAGTTCTTC. Translated, it gives CASTGTSNNEQFF.

The chain links TRBV7-2 to TRBJ2-2; weak D call: TRBD2 (6 bases). CDR3 size: 17 residues. CDR1 and CDR2 (germline): SGHTA, FQGNSA. V lost 3 bases to trimming and J lost 2 bases, with 16 bases between them. This chain's CDR3 is CASSFRPGTSNTGELFF. The DNA for the CDR3 is TGTGCCAGCAGCTTTCGTCCCGGGACTTCAAACACCGGGGAGCTGTTTTTT.

This rearrangement joins TRBV6-2 or TRBV6-3 to TRBJ1-6; 7 bases line up with TRBD1. The CDR3 has 15 amino acids. Losses at the gene ends were 4 bases for V and 10 bases for J; bases not matched to a gene: 10. CDR1 is MNHEY, CDR2 SVGEGT, per germline. CDR3 DNA: TGTGCCAGCAGTTCCCGACAGGGCGGAGGGTCACCCCTCCACTTT. Translation gives CASSSRQGGGSPLHF.

This chain joins TRBV25-1 and TRBJ1-5; D is unclear. There are 12 residues in the CDR3. Trimming stripped 2 bases from V and 9 bases from J, with 8 bases between. From germline, CDR1 is MGHDK and CDR2 SYGVNS. The CDR3: CASSEDPGPQHF. The CDR3 nucleotides read TGTGCCAGCAGTGAAGACCCGGGGCCCCAGCATTTT.

This chain uses TRBV7-2 with TRBJ2-7; 9 nucleotides agree with TRBD2. V was pared by 1 base and J by 0 bases, with 4 bases of the junction left unmatched. The CDR3 runs to 16 residues. The germline V gene has CDR1 SGHTA and CDR2 FQGNSA. The CDR3 loop is CASSLGVAGASYEQYF. The CDR3 coding sequence is TGTGCCAGCAGCTTAGGGGTAGCGGGAGCCTCCTACGAGCAGTACTTC.

The CDR3 nucleotides are TGCAGTGCTAGTCAGGGAACCCGTCAGCCCCAGCATTTT. This encodes CSASQGTRQPQHF. The rearrangement uses TRBV20-1 and TRBJ1-5; weak D call: TRBD1 (5 bases). Germline CDR1 is DFQATT and CDR2 is SNEGSKA (reference sequence). This CDR3 contains 13 residues. The V end was cut by 3 bases, the J end by 6 bases, with 12 bases between.

V gene TRBV4-2 combines with J gene TRBJ2-2; no firm D call. The CDR3 has 16 amino acids. V was shortened by 0 bases and J by 7 bases, with 15 bases between the two germline ends. CDR1 is LGHNA, CDR2 YNFKEQ, per germline. The CDR3 protein is CASSQEARYRIGELFF. CDR3 sequence (DNA): TGTGCCAGCAGCCAAGAAGCACGCTACAGAATCGGGGAGCTGTTTTTT.

The rearrangement joins TRBV6-1 to TRBJ1-6; a weak D match, TRBD1 (5 bases). CDR1 and CDR2 (germline): MNHNS, SASEGT. V was pared by 2 bases and J by 6 bases, with 8 bases between. CDR3 size: 14 residues. CDR3 bases: TGTGCCAGCAGTGAAACAGGAAGTAATTCACCCCTCCACTTT. Translation: CASSETGSNSPLHF.

The chain uses TRBV7-3 and TRBJ1-2; a weak D match, TRBD1 (5 bases). From germline, CDR1 is SGHTA and CDR2 FQGTGA. Trimming removed 0 bases at V and 5 bases at J, with 16 bases between. The CDR3 length is 16 residues. CDR3: CASSLTGGGREYGYTF. The CDR3 region has the DNA TGTGCCAGCAGCTTAACGGGAGGTGGCAGGGAATATGGCTACACCTTC.

This clone was seen just once. The chain recombines TRBV19 with TRBJ1-1; D not resolved. CDR3 size: 16 residues. Trimming stripped 3 bases from V and 3 bases from J, with 17 bases between. Germline V lookup: CDR1 LNHDA, CDR2 SQIVND (reference sequence). This CDR3 is CASSIGPTREDTEAFF. CDR3 nucleotides: TGTGCCAGTAGTATTGGTCCCACCCGGGAGGACACTGAAGCTTTCTTT.

This clone occurred a few times. The chain uses TRBV5-5 and TRBJ2-4; tentative D call: TRBD2 (5 bases). CDR3 length equals 17 residues. The V gene's germline CDR1 is SGHKS and CDR2 YYEKEE (reference sequence). V lost 4 bases to trimming and J lost 0 bases, with 17 bases between them. The CDR3 region has the DNA TGTGCCAGCAGCATGTTAGTTGGAGGAATAGCCAAAAACATTCAGTACTTC. It is translated as CASSMLVGGIAKNIQYF. Using reference TRBV5-5 and TRBJ2-4 for the parts outside the CDR3, the full variable domain is DAGVTQSPTHLIKTRGQQVTLRCSPISGHKSVSWYQQVLGQGPQFIFQYYEKEERGRGNFPDRFSARQFPNYSSELNVNALLLGDSALYLCASSMLVGGIAKNIQYFGAGTRLSVL.

The V and J genes are TRBV5-5 and TRBJ1-2, with 10 positions matching TRBD1. V shed 6 bases and J 7 bases; nucleotides not matched to a gene: 15. The CDR3 has 16 residues. Germline V gene sequence: CDR1 SGHKS, CDR2 YYEKEE (reference sequence). The CDR3 region is CASIRVPGQGMSGYTF. The CDR3 nucleotides are TGTGCCAGCATCAGAGTCCCGGGACAGGGGATGAGTGGCTACACCTTC.